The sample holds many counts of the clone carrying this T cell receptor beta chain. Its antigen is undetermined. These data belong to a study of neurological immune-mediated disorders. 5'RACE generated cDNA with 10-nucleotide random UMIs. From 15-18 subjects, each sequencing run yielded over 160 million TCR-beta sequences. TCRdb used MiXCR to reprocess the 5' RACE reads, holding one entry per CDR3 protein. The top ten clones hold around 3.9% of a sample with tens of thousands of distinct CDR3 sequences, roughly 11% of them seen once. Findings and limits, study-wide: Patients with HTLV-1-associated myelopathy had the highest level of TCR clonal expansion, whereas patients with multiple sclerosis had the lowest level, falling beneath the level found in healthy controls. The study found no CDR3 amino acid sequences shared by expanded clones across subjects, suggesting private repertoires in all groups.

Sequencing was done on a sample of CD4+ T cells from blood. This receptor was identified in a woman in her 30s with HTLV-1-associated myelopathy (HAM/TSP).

The CDR3 bases are TGTGCCAGCAGCCCAAAAGAGTTGGCGGCCTACGTTCGCGAGCAGTACTTC. It codes for CASSPKELAAYVREQYF. The chain employs TRBV14 and TRBJ2-7; D gene uncertain. Germline V gives CDR1 SGHDN, CDR2 FVKESK. The CDR3 sequence is 17 residues long. The germline V and J ends were trimmed by 4 bases and 6 bases, with 25 bases remaining between them. The full variable domain, with the rest looked up from reference TRBV14 and TRBJ2-7, is EAGVTQFPSHSVIEKGQTVTLRCDPISGHDNLYWYRRVMGKEIKFLLHFVKESKQDESGMPNNRFLAERTGGTYSTLKVQPAELEDSGVYFCASSPKELAAYVREQYFGPGTRLTVT.